Presented here are 26 T cell receptor beta chains from one specimen sequenced in a study of blood T cells in healthy people across ages. Using a J-beta primer mix together with a sample-barcoded 5' primer, a second PCR was run for 7 to 11 cycles. Using its own MiXCR run on the 5' RACE reads, TCRdb lists one record per CDR3 protein. The table lists 650,000 to 1,000,000 distinct CDR3 sequences, roughly 35% of them singletons. Sequenced: blood. Source of these receptors: a man younger than 35 in good health.

Worth noting for this clonotype: The DNA is omitted, as the CDR3 cannot be located on it reliably, and the CDR3 follows TCRdb's listing. The chain employs TRBV2 and TRBJ1-2; TRBD1 is the table's D call, not checked against the DNA. Per germline, CDR1 SNHLY and CDR2 FYNNEI. The CDR3 region is 14 residues in length, termini included. CDR3 sequence reads: CAGSAGQGGYGCTF.

V is TRBV6-2 or TRBV6-3 and J is TRBJ2-1; TRBD2 matches 8 bases. Germline trimming cut 5 bases from V and 6 bases from J; bases unmatched to any gene: 6. CDR3 length equals 14 residues. Germline V gene data show CDR1 as MNHEY and CDR2 as SVGEGT. CDR3 in DNA: TGTGCCAGCAGTGGCGGGACTAGTTCCAATGAGCAGTTCTTC. The encoded protein is CASSGGTSSNEQFF.

The sample holds one count of this clonotype. This chain uses TRBV12-3 or TRBV12-4 with TRBJ1-4, with D uncertain. This CDR3 spans 14 amino acids. Trimming took 3 bases from V and 1 from J, leaving 6 bases between them. The CDR3 reads CASSLGITNEKLFF. The CDR3 region has the DNA TGTGCCAGCAGTTTGGGCATAACTAATGAAAAACTGTTTTTT.

The chain carries TRBV5-5 and TRBJ1-1, with TRBD1 identical over 7 bases. The CDR3 has 15 amino acids. CDR1 is SGHKS and CDR2 is YYEKEE in the germline V gene (reference sequence). Trimming at V came to 3 bases and at J to 1 base, leaving 6 bases not matched to a gene. Here the CDR3 reads CASSSQTGTNTEAFF. For the CDR3, the DNA is TGTGCCAGCAGCTCTCAGACAGGGACGAACACTGAAGCTTTCTTT. Drawing the rest from reference TRBV5-5 and TRBJ1-1, the complete variable domain is DAGVTQSPTHLIKTRGQQVTLRCSPISGHKSVSWYQQVLGQGPQFIFQYYEKEERGRGNFPDRFSARQFPNYSSELNVNALLLGDSALYLCASSSQTGTNTEAFFGQGTRLTVV.

This clonotype was counted a few times. CDR3 residues: CATSRAGQVYNSPLHF. The DNA for the CDR3 is TGTGCCACCAGCAGAGCTGGGCAAGTCTATAATTCACCCCTCCACTTT. The chain carries TRBV15 and TRBJ1-6, with D unclear. V was cut by 1 base and J by 3 bases, with 10 bases left in between. This CDR3 has 16 residues. Germline CDR1 LNHNV, CDR2 YYDKDF (reference sequence). The full variable domain, in which reference TRBV15 and TRBJ1-6 provide the parts outside the CDR3, is DAMVIQNPRYQVTQFGKPVTLSCSQTLNHNVMYWYQQKSSQAPKLLFHYYDKDFNNEADTPDNFQSRRPNTSFCFLDIRSPGLGDTAMYLCATSRAGQVYNSPLHFGNGTRLTVT.

Concerning this clonotype itself: A junction end diverges from the germline sequence, so it may reflect a read error. The gene calls are TRBV7-7 and TRBJ2-3; unclear D gene. The CDR3 runs to 18 residues. Germline V gene data show CDR1 as SSHAT and CDR2 as FNYEAQ (reference sequence). This CDR3 reads CASSLGRTVPTSTDTQYF. In nucleotides, the CDR3 is TGTGCTAGCAGCTTAGGCCGCACGGTGCCTACTAGCACAGATACGCAGTATTTT.

This clonotype was counted only a few times. V is TRBV5-5 and J is TRBJ1-1; D remains unclear. Germline CDR1 reads SGHKS; CDR2 reads YYEKEE (reference sequence). V was clipped by 4 bases and J by 4 bases, with 11 bases between them. The CDR3 extends over 13 amino acids. The CDR3, as DNA: TGTGCCAGCAGCCCACGGGTGACCACTGAAGCTTTCTTT. This translates into CASSPRVTTEAFF.

This clonotype was found once. The gene calls are TRBV7-9 and TRBJ1-4, with D unresolved. CDR1 and CDR2 from the germline V gene are SEHNR and FQNEAQ (reference sequence). Trimming cost V 0 bases and J 4 bases, with 12 bases left between them. The CDR3 length is 16 residues. The CDR3 DNA sequence: TGTGCCAGCAGCTTAGCTACAGCGGTTAATAATGAAAAACTGTTTTTT. This encodes CASSLATAVNNEKLFF.

Ten or more counts support this clonotype. V and J are TRBV6-5 and TRBJ2-1; 8 bases match TRBD1. CDR1 MNHEY and CDR2 SVGAGI come from the germline V gene. Trimming cost V 6 bases and J 6 bases; bases outside gene matches: 4. The length of the CDR3 is 13 residues. The CDR3: CASSLDRGNEQFF. CDR3 nucleotide sequence: TGTGCCAGCAGCCTCGACAGGGGCAATGAGCAGTTCTTC.

This clonotype has at least ten counts. This chain connects TRBV4-1 to TRBJ2-3, with 12 bases fitting TRBD1. V lost 2 bases to trimming and J lost 1 base; unmatched junction nucleotides: 10. CDR3 length: 19 amino acids. Germline values: CDR1 MGHRA, CDR2 YSYEKL. CDR3 sequence: CASSQPNMGTGGRTDTQYF. CDR3 DNA sequence: TGCGCCAGCAGCCAACCTAACATGGGGACAGGGGGCCGCACAGATACGCAGTATTTT.

This clonotype was seen only a few times. A much larger clone is a single base away; this may be a read error. V usage is TRBV27 and J usage is TRBJ1-2; D gene uncertain. Trimming shortened V by 5 bases and J by 0 bases, and 10 bases separated the two germline ends. Germline V gene sequence: CDR1 MNHEY, CDR2 SMNVEV (reference sequence). The CDR3 sequence is 14 residues long. In DNA, the CDR3 is TGTGCCAGCAGTGTATTGGGTACTAACTATGGCTACACCTTC. Its translation: CASSVLGTNYGYTF.

The V gene is TRBV12-3 or TRBV12-4, the J gene TRBJ1-2, with D tentatively TRBD1 (5 bases). V dropped 3 bases and J dropped 4 bases, with 15 bases sitting between them. There are 15 residues in the CDR3. The CDR3 here is CASSFLPGTGYGYTF. Here the CDR3 DNA reads TGTGCCAGCAGTTTTCTTCCAGGGACTGGCTATGGCTACACCTTC.

In its sample, this clonotype was seen once. The chain is built from TRBV5-1 and TRBJ2-1; no clear D gene. This CDR3 is 14 amino acids long. CDR1 is SGHRS, CDR2 YFSETQ, per germline. V shed 0 bases and J shed 5 bases, with 9 bases lying between them. The CDR3 sequence is CASSLESTNNEQFF. The CDR3 DNA reads as TGCGCCAGCAGCTTGGAGTCCACGAACAATGAGCAGTTCTTC.

The rearrangement uses TRBV5-1 and TRBJ2-4, with TRBD1 matching 9 bases. Trimming removed 3 bases from V and 2 bases from J; junction bases left unmatched: 9. CDR1 and CDR2 (germline): SGHRS, YFSETQ. The CDR3 is 17 residues long. CDR3 in DNA: TGCGCCAGCAGCTGGGCCTACAGGGGGCGCACCAAAAACATTCAGTACTTC. This translates into CASSWAYRGRTKNIQYF.

This chain uses TRBV20-1 with TRBJ1-5; TRBD1 agrees at 9 bases. The CDR3 is 15 amino acids. V shed 3 bases, J shed 3 bases, and the junction held 6 bases outside the gene matches. CDR1 and CDR2 from the germline V gene are DFQATT and SNEGSKA (reference sequence). CDR3 sequence (DNA): TGCAGTGCTAGTCGGACAGGGGTTAACAATCAGCCCCAGCATTTT. This sequence encodes CSASRTGVNNQPQHF.

The gene calls are TRBV14 and TRBJ1-1, with a tentative D call TRBD1 (6 bases). The germline V gene has CDR1 SGHDN and CDR2 FVKESK. Trimming took 4 bases from V and 8 from J, leaving 14 bases between them. The CDR3 length is 13 residues. The CDR3 coding sequence is TGTGCCAGCAGCCGATTGGGGGCAATCGAAGCTTTCTTT. It translates to CASSRLGAIEAFF.

The gene calls are TRBV30 and TRBJ1-2, with D uncertain. V dropped 2 bases and J dropped 2 bases, with 9 bases sitting between them. The CDR3 has 13 amino acids. CDR1 and CDR2 (germline): GTSNPN, SVGIG (reference sequence). This chain's CDR3 is CAWSPSYNYGYTF. The CDR3 DNA reads TGTGCCTGGAGTCCCAGCTACAACTATGGCTACACCTTC.

The rearrangement links TRBV5-1 to TRBJ1-6; 8 bases match TRBD1. CDR1 is SGHRS, CDR2 YFSETQ, per germline. Germline trimming cut 1 base from V and 8 bases from J; bases unmatched to any gene: 8. This CDR3 region has 16 residues. In DNA form, the CDR3 reads TGCGCCAGCAGCTTGAGACAGGGGTCTCAGCATTCACCCCTCCACTTT. Encoded protein: CASSLRQGSQHSPLHF.

The sample holds one count of this clonotype. A read error may explain this, as a much larger clone is one base away. This chain joins TRBV10-3 and TRBJ2-1; D not certain. The DNA end is more similar to TRBJ2-7, so the J call may be wrong. Germline CDR1 ENHRY, CDR2 SYGVKD. The CDR3 has 17 residues. CDR3 region: CAISDAATDSSYNEQYF. The CDR3 bases are TGTGCCATCAGTGACGCGGCGACGGATAGCTCCTACAATGAGCAGTACTTC.

This clonotype was counted at least ten times. The chain employs TRBV20-1 and TRBJ1-2; D uncertain. Germline CDR1 is DFQATT and CDR2 is SNEGSKA (reference sequence). Trimming left V 3 bases short and J 6 bases short, with 8 bases between. The CDR3 has 11 residues. CDR3 sequence: CSASTDDGYTF. CDR3 nucleotide sequence: TGCAGTGCTAGCACCGACGATGGCTACACCTTC.

In this sample, this clonotype turned up a few times. The J gene is TRBJ2-1, the V gene TRBV7-3; 11 nucleotides align to TRBD2. Germline values: CDR1 SGHTA, CDR2 FQGTGA. The junction had 6 bases not matched to a gene; V was cut back by 5 bases and J by 6 bases. This CDR3 contains 15 residues. CDR3 nucleotides: TGTGCCAGCAGCCCTCGACTAGCGGGGATCAATGAGCAGTTCTTC. Residues: CASSPRLAGINEQFF.

The chain joins TRBV7-9 to TRBJ1-5; TRBD1 might be the D (5 bases). Germline-derived CDR1 and CDR2 are SEHNR and FQNEAQ (reference sequence). The CDR3 has 15 amino acids. With 5 bases removed from V and 4 bases from J, the gap between germline ends came to 15 bases. CDR3 sequence: CASSAGAGRNQPQHF. CDR3 bases: TGTGCCAGCAGCGCCGGTGCGGGGCGAAATCAGCCCCAGCATTTT.

This clonotype was observed a handful of times. The V call is TRBV20-1, the J call TRBJ2-5; D may be TRBD2 (5 bases). Trimming left V 5 bases short and J 3 bases short, with 13 bases between. CDR1 and CDR2 from the germline V gene are DFQATT and SNEGSKA (reference sequence). The CDR3 contains 13 residues. The CDR3 DNA sequence: TGCAGTGCTCCCCCGTTGAGGGAAGAGACCCAGTACTTC. It yields the protein CSAPPLREETQYF.

The sample holds a few counts of this clonotype. The chain employs TRBV29-1 and TRBJ1-2; D might be TRBD1 (5 bases). CDR3 length: 13 amino acids. Germline V lookup: CDR1 SQVTM, CDR2 ANQGSEA. The V gene lost 7 bases and the J gene lost 5 bases, with 17 bases spanning the gap. The CDR3 nucleotides read TGCAGCGGGGGGGAGCAGCAGAGTTATGGCTACACCTTC. Translated, it gives CSGGEQQSYGYTF.

This sequence joins TRBV28 and TRBJ1-4; D might be TRBD1 (5 bases). The CDR3 spans 15 residues. V lost 7 bases to trimming and J lost 8 bases, with 20 bases between them. The germline V gene encodes CDR1 MDHEN and CDR2 SYDVKM. The CDR3 spells CASTTRGRGPEKLFF. The CDR3 DNA follows: TGTGCCAGCACCACACGGGGGAGAGGGCCCGAAAAACTGTTTTTT.

The chain has TRBV11-2 and TRBJ2-2; no clear D. V gave up 9 bases and J gave up 4 bases, with 15 bases separating them. The CDR3 sequence is 14 residues long. Germline CDR1 SGHAT, CDR2 FQNNGV. The CDR3 is CASRSSGGTGELFF. CDR3 DNA sequence: TGTGCCAGTCGATCATCGGGTGGCACCGGGGAGCTGTTTTTT.